The 28 T cell receptor beta chains below all came from one sample that was sequenced in a study of CD8+ T cells in alopecia areata. As the sequencing template, cDNA was produced by extracting RNA and reverse transcribing it. TCRdb's table, derived via immunoSEQ multiplex PCR, lists solely in-frame clones and lacks some. The table records 140,000 to 150,000 clones, around three fifths of them present only once. The sample was CD4+ T cells sorted from blood, taken at week 0. The receptors were sampled from a human donor with alopecia areata.

V usage is TRBV15 and J usage is TRBJ2-7; TRBD1 matches at 9 bases. Germline CDR1 is LNHNV and CDR2 is YYDKDF (reference sequence). V shed 1 base, J shed 6 bases, and the junction held 1 base outside the gene matches. This CDR3 region has 13 residues. The CDR3 sequence is CATSRGDRAEQYF. CDR3 coding DNA: TGTGCCACCAGCAGAGGGGACAGGGCCGAGCAGTACTTC.

The chain links TRBV30 to TRBJ1-6; D might be TRBD1 (5 bases). The CDR3 runs 18 residues. Germline V CDR1 and CDR2: GTSNPN, SVGIG (reference sequence). Trimming took off 2 bases at V and 0 bases at J, with 17 bases between the two ends. In DNA, the CDR3 is TGTGCCTGGAGTCGGGGCCGACAGCGGAGCTCCTATAATTCACCCCTCCACTTT. Translated: CAWSRGRQRSSYNSPLHF. Together with reference TRBV30 and TRBJ1-6, the CDR3 gives the full variable domain: SQTIHQWPATLVQPVGSPLSLECTVEGTSNPNLYWYRQAAGRGLQLLFYSVGIGQISSEVPQNLSASRPQDRQFILSSKKLLLSDSGFYLCAWSRGRQRSSYNSPLHFGNGTRLTVT.

The chain carries TRBV19 and TRBJ1-6; D unclear. Per germline, CDR1 LNHDA and CDR2 SQIVND (reference sequence). The CDR3 extends over 14 amino acids. The ends were cut back, 3 bases at V and 4 bases at J, with 7 bases in the middle. CDR3 nucleotide sequence: TGTGCCAGTAGTATGGTCGGATATAATTCACCCCTCCACTTT. Translated, it gives CASSMVGYNSPLHF.

The chain links TRBV7-2 to TRBJ1-5; TRBD1 matches 8 bases. Germline V gives CDR1 SGHTA, CDR2 FQGNSA. The trim removed 5 bases at V and 6 bases at J, leaving 12 bases unmatched. This CDR3 is built from 16 residues. CDR3 nucleotide sequence: TGTGCCAGCAGCGGACCACCAGGGGGCGTGGGTCAGCCCCAGCATTTT. It codes for CASSGPPGGVGQPQHF.

The J gene is TRBJ1-2, the V gene TRBV21-1. TRBV21-1 is labeled a pseudogene. CDR3 length: 13 residues. CDR3 region: CASTSSVSYGYTF. The CDR3 region has the DNA TGTGCCAGCACCTCAAGCGTGTCCTATGGCTACACCTTC.

The chain carries TRBV27 and TRBJ1-1; D remains unclear. V lost 7 bases and J 1 base, leaving 10 bases between the germline ends. The germline CDR1 and CDR2 sequences are MNHEY and SMNVEV (reference sequence). The CDR3 has 13 amino acids. Written as DNA, the CDR3 is TGTGCCAGCACCCGGGGAGGGAACACTGAAGCTTTCTTT. Translated: CASTRGGNTEAFF.

V gene TRBV12-5 combines with J gene TRBJ1-1; no clear D. The V and J ends lost 1 base and 1 base respectively, with 1 base between them. Germline V gene data show CDR1 as LGHNT and CDR2 as FRNRAP. The CDR3 is made up of 12 amino acids. The CDR3 region is CASGLGNTEAFF. CDR3 in DNA: TGTGCTAGTGGTTTGGGGAACACTGAAGCTTTCTTT. The variable domain in full, completed from reference TRBV12-5 and TRBJ1-1, reads DARVTQTPRHKVTEMGQEVTMRCQPILGHNTVFWYRQTMMQGLELLAYFRNRAPLDDSGMPKDRFSAEMPDATLATLKIQPSEPRDSAVYFCASGLGNTEAFFGQGTRLTVV.

The chain has TRBV13 and TRBJ1-1, with D tentatively TRBD1 (6 bases). Germline CDR1 and CDR2: PRHDT and FYEKMQ (reference sequence). This CDR3 has 13 amino acids. The V gene lost 5 bases and the J gene lost 8 bases, with 15 bases spanning the gap. The CDR3 nucleotides read TGTGCCAGCAGCCGCTTAAGGACAGAAGAAGCTTTCTTT. Its protein is CASSRLRTEEAFF.

J is TRBJ1-1 and V is TRBV30; possibly TRBD1 for D (5 bases). The V gene's germline CDR1 is GTSNPN and CDR2 SVGIG (reference sequence). Trimming left V 2 bases short and J 1 base short, with 23 bases between. The CDR3 runs 18 residues. The CDR3 reads CAWSKKSLAGRGNTEAFF. CDR3 bases: TGTGCCTGGAGTAAGAAATCGTTGGCAGGGAGGGGGAACACTGAAGCTTTCTTT.

The J gene is TRBJ2-5, the V gene TRBV7-2; TRBD2 agrees at 11 bases. Per the germline V gene, CDR1 is SGHTA and CDR2 is FQGNSA. The CDR3 spans 16 residues. The junction had 9 bases not matched to a gene; V was cut back by 5 bases and J by 4 bases. CDR3 in DNA: TGTGCCAGCAGCCGTTTTAGCGGGGGGGCCAGAGAGACCCAGTACTTC. It is translated as CASSRFSGGARETQYF.

This clone has more than one count but fewer than ten. J is TRBJ1-2 and V is TRBV9; maybe TRBD1 (6 bases). This CDR3 has 15 amino acids. Trimming removed 3 bases at V and 0 bases at J, with 12 bases between. Germline-derived CDR1 and CDR2 are SGDLS and YYNGEE. CDR3 coding DNA: TGTGCCAGCAGCGACGTGGCAGGGGCTAACTATGGCTACACCTTC. As protein: CASSDVAGANYGYTF.

V gene TRBV4-3 combines with J gene TRBJ1-2; TRBD1 matches 7 bases. This CDR3 is 15 amino acids long. V was pared by 3 bases and J by 8 bases, with 12 bases of the junction left unmatched. From germline, CDR1 is LGHNA and CDR2 YSLEER. Here the CDR3 reads CASSHFDRASEGYTF. The CDR3 nucleotides are TGCGCCAGCAGCCACTTCGACAGGGCTAGCGAGGGCTACACCTTC.

CDR3 residues: CASSLDAAPPSYEQYF. CDR3 bases: TGTGCCAGCAGCTTAGACGCCGCGCCCCCCTCCTACGAGCAGTACTTC. This chain joins TRBV7-2 and TRBJ2-7; no firm D call. Trimming took off 1 base at V and 0 bases at J, with 13 bases between the two ends. Germline loops: CDR1 SGHTA, CDR2 FQGNSA. This CDR3 has 16 residues.

The chain links TRBV30 to TRBJ1-5; the D gene is possibly TRBD1 (5 bases). V was shortened by 0 bases and J by 4 bases, with 10 bases between the two germline ends. CDR1 is GTSNPN, CDR2 SVGIG, per germline (reference sequence). The CDR3 runs 14 residues. The CDR3 DNA sequence: TGTGCCTGGAGTGTACCGGAGGGGAATCAGCCCCAGCATTTT. Translation gives CAWSVPEGNQPQHF.

This clone appeared a few times. The rearrangement links TRBV7-9 to TRBJ1-5; the D is unclear. The length of the CDR3 is 15 residues. CDR1 SEHNR and CDR2 FQNEAQ come from the germline V gene (reference sequence). Trimming removed 4 bases from V and 6 bases from J, with 16 bases in between. The CDR3 protein is CASSSKGIGAQPQHF. The CDR3 DNA sequence: TGTGCCAGCAGCTCGAAGGGAATCGGCGCTCAGCCCCAGCATTTT.

This clone was detected only a few times. This sequence joins TRBV10-3 and TRBJ2-1, with 13 nucleotides matching TRBD2. V lost 2 bases to trimming and J lost 4 bases; unmatched junction nucleotides: 5. Germline CDR1 is ENHRY and CDR2 is SYGVKD. This CDR3 is 17 amino acids long. CDR3: CAISEAMTSGGYNEQFF. CDR3 DNA: TGTGCCATCAGTGAGGCGATGACTAGCGGGGGGTACAATGAGCAGTTCTTC.

The DNA of the CDR3 is TGTGCCACCAAAGACACCCGCTCCTACAATGAGCAGTTCTTC. It translates to CATKDTRSYNEQFF. The chain combines TRBV10-3 with TRBJ2-1; D call uncertain. The CDR3 has 14 residues. CDR1 is ENHRY and CDR2 is SYGVKD in the germline V gene. Trimming took 10 bases from V and 0 from J, leaving 13 bases between them.

DNA of the CDR3: TGTGCCAGCAGTGGACAGGACGCCTACGAGCAGTACTTC. This codes for CASSGQDAYEQYF. The rearrangement uses TRBV2 and TRBJ2-7, with D maybe TRBD1 (6 bases). CDR3 length equals 13 residues. Trimming removed 4 bases from V and 2 bases from J, with 9 bases in between. Germline CDR1 reads SNHLY; CDR2 reads FYNNEI.

This clone has just a few counts. The CDR3 protein is CASSLWDPNTGELFF. The CDR3 DNA reads as TGCGCCAGCAGCTTGTGGGACCCGAACACCGGGGAGCTGTTTTTT. The V and J genes are TRBV5-1 and TRBJ2-2; D may be TRBD1 or TRBD2 (5 bases each). Germline V CDR1 and CDR2: SGHRS, YFSETQ. V shed 1 base and J shed 0 bases, with 7 bases lying between them. The CDR3 is made up of 15 amino acids.

The V gene is TRBV2, the J gene TRBJ1-5, with D possibly being TRBD1 (5 bases). The CDR3 runs 16 residues. The germline gives CDR1 SNHLY, CDR2 FYNNEI. Trimming stripped 6 bases from V and 4 bases from J, with 19 bases between. Here the CDR3 reads CASRTGTPAGNQPQHF. In DNA, the CDR3 is TGTGCCAGCAGAACCGGGACGCCGGCGGGGAATCAGCCCCAGCATTTT.

This clone occurred a few times. The chain couples TRBV29-1 to TRBJ2-3; the D gene is possibly TRBD2 (6 bases). V shed 5 bases and J shed 3 bases, with 18 bases lying between them. Germline assignment: CDR1 SQVTM and CDR2 ANQGSEA. The CDR3 is made up of 15 amino acids. The CDR3 protein is CSVSRPWGTTDTQYF. CDR3 in DNA: TGCAGCGTTAGCAGACCATGGGGGACTACAGATACGCAGTATTTT.

The chain has TRBV2 and TRBJ2-2; 7 positions agree with TRBD2. The CDR3 extends over 15 amino acids. Trimming removed 2 bases from V and 4 bases from J; junction bases left unmatched: 4. In germline, CDR1 is SNHLY, CDR2 FYNNEI. CDR3 protein: CASSEQGGSTGELFF. CDR3 DNA: TGTGCCAGCAGTGAACAGGGAGGGAGCACCGGGGAGCTGTTTTTT.

The chain recombines TRBV30 with TRBJ2-3; the D gene could be TRBD1 or TRBD2 (5 bases each). Germline CDR1 and CDR2: GTSNPN and SVGIG (reference sequence). This CDR3 has 17 residues. Trimming removed 0 bases from V and 0 bases from J, with 16 bases in between. The CDR3 region is CAWSVRGSPSSTDTQYF. CDR3 DNA sequence: TGTGCCTGGAGTGTACGGGGCAGCCCGTCTAGCACAGATACGCAGTATTTT. Using reference TRBV30 and TRBJ2-3 for the parts outside the CDR3, the full variable domain is SQTIHQWPATLVQPVGSPLSLECTVEGTSNPNLYWYRQAAGRGLQLLFYSVGIGQISSEVPQNLSASRPQDRQFILSSKKLLLSDSGFYLCAWSVRGSPSSTDTQYFGPGTRLTVL.

A word on this clone: Mismatch with germline at one junction end may stem from a read error. Other nucleotide sequences from this sample produce the same CDR3. This chain uses TRBV11-3 with TRBJ2-1; 7 positions agree with TRBD2. The germline gives CDR1 SGHNT, CDR2 YENEEA. CDR3 length equals 14 residues. The CDR3 DNA sequence: TGTGCCAGCAGCTTCTCGGCTAGCGGCAATGAGCAATTCTTC. Residues: CASSFSASGNEQFF.

This CDR3 is CASSPRVSGGGTEAFF. The CDR3 DNA reads TGTGCCAGCTCACCAAGGGTATCCGGGGGCGGGACTGAAGCTTTCTTT. The V call is TRBV18, the J call TRBJ1-1, with D perhaps TRBD1 (6 bases). Trimming took off 2 bases at V and 5 bases at J, with 18 bases between the two ends. Per the germline V gene, CDR1 is KGHSH and CDR2 is LQKENI. The CDR3 sequence is 16 residues long.

This chain joins TRBV6-5 and TRBJ2-5, with TRBD2 identical over 11 bases. CDR3 length: 13 residues. Losses at the gene ends were 8 bases for V and 7 bases for J; bases not matched to a gene: 6. Germline lookup yields CDR1 MNHEY and CDR2 SVGAGI. The CDR3 loop reads CASRIGLAGTQYF. CDR3 sequence (DNA): TGTGCCAGCCGAATCGGACTAGCGGGGACCCAGTACTTC.

The chain combines TRBV5-6 with TRBJ2-4, with D possibly called TRBD1 or TRBD2 (5 bases each). V was trimmed by 4 bases and J by 8 bases, leaving 16 bases between them. CDR3 size: 14 residues. Germline CDR1 and CDR2: SGHDT and YYEEEE. The CDR3 spells CASSPGTTIDIQYF. In DNA, the CDR3 is TGTGCCAGCAGCCCCGGGACCACTATAGACATTCAGTACTTC.

The chain recombines TRBV6-6 with TRBJ1-2; D is ambiguous. In germline, CDR1 is MNHNY, CDR2 SVGAGI (reference sequence). V lost 5 bases, J lost 5 bases, and 3 bases lay in between. CDR3 size: 10 residues. CDR3 residues: CASSGYGYTF. CDR3 nucleotide sequence: TGTGCCAGCAGTGGTTATGGCTACACCTTC.